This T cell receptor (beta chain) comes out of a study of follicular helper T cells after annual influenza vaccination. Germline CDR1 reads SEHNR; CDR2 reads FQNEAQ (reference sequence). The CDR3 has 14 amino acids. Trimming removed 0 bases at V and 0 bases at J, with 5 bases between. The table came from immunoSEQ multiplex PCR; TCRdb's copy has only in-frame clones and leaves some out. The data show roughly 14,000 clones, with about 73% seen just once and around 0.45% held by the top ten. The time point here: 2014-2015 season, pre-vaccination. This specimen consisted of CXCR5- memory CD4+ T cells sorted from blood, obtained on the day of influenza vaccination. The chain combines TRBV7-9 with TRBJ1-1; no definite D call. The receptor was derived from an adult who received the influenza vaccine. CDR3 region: CASSLAHLNTEAFF. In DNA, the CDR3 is TGTGCCAGCAGCTTAGCACATTTGAACACTGAAGCTTTCTTT. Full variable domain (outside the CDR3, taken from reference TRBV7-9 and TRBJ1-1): DTGVSQNPRHKITKRGQNVTFRCDPISEHNRLYWYRQTLGQGPEFLTYFQNEAQLEKSRLLSDRFSAERPKGSFSTLEIQRTEQGDSAMYLCASSLAHLNTEAFFGQGTRLTVV.